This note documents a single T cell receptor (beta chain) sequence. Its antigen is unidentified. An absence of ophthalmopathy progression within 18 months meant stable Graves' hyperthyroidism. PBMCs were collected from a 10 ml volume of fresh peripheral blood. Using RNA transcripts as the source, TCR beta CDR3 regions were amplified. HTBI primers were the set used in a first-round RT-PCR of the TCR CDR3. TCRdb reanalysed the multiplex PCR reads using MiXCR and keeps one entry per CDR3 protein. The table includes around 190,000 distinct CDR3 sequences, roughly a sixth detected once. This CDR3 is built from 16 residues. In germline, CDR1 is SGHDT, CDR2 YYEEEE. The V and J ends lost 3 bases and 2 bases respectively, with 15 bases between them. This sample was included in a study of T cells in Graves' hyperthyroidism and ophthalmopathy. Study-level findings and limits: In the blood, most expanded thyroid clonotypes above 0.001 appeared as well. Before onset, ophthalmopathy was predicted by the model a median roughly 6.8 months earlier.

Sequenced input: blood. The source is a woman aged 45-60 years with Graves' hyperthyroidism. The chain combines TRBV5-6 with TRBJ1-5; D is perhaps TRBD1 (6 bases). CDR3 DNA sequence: TGTGCCAGCAGCTCGACAGGCCTTTTGGGCAATCAGCCCCAGCATTTT. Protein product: CASSSTGLLGNQPQHF.